This T cell receptor beta chain was sequenced for a study of shared clonotypes between healthy human individuals (dated by TCRdb to 2019 to 2021). Notes on the research overall: The cohort included a few men and a couple of women between 18 and 49 years of age. Per donor, three plates each were used for CD4 naive and CD4 memory, two for CD8 naive, and one for CD8 memory. Different laboratories and diverse techniques were used to prepare libraries and sequence TCR repertoires, to increase sequencing depth and limit assay-specific biases. Leukapheresis yielded between about 0.8 and 8.9 billion PBMCs per donor. The study deeply sequenced blood TCR repertoires of about 5 healthy adults to estimate repertoire size and the extent of clonotype sharing between individuals.

A note on this clone: This receptor's antigen is unknown. The sample holds no much larger clone one base away, and base qualities are not on file.

Healthy HIV-negative adults with no recently reported acute infections or vaccinations were included as donors. Every donor was a Caucasian adult living in Nashville, Tennessee, USA. CD4+ T cells were enriched by magnetic negative selection; naive cells were then positively selected on CD45RA, and the negative fraction formed the memory subset. Blood was obtained by leukapheresis, after which PBMCs were separated by Ficoll-Histopaque density gradient centrifugation and cryopreserved in liquid nitrogen vapor phase. Analytical flow cytometry was used to check the purity and quantity of each magnetically sorted T cell population. Genomic DNA was isolated from each sorted fraction and quantified by UV absorbance on a Nanodrop 2000c. Trimming removed 0 bases from V and 6 bases from J, leaving 10 bases between the germline ends. The CDR3 numbers 14 residues from cysteine through phenylalanine. Only the CDR3 portion is preserved as DNA: 42 bases, with reading frame beginning at the first base. In the germline V gene, CDR1 corresponds to SGDLS and CDR2 to YYNGEE.

TCR CDR3 regions were amplified from genomic DNA by multiplex PCR using the deep immunoSEQ assay. Extracted genomic DNA from each cell subset was distributed evenly across all wells of several immunoSEQ 96-well plates, and each plate was treated as a replicate. For sorted subsets, 150 to 200 ng genomic DNA, equal to 30,000 or so T cell genomes, was loaded into each replicate PCR. Purified libraries were quantified with a Qubit 3.0 fluorometer, sized on a Bioanalyzer 2100, and re-quantified with the KAPA Library Quantification kit. Each immunoSEQ 96-well plate was sequenced on its own single-read 150-cycle Illumina NextSeq 550 flow cell. As for how the authors treated the data: Because the immunoSEQ output included only junctional sequences and no quality scores, the filtering could not be the same as the filtering used for full-length reads. To assign V/J genes and CDR3, sequences were annotated using PyIR, a Python wrapper for IgBLAST v1.9, with IMGT germline references. Reads were filtered out if the reads had weak V/J assignments (E-value above 1e-6), no CDR3, stop codons, out-of-frame junctions, or ambiguous translated residues. A V3J clonotype was defined by an identical inferred V gene, J gene, and CDR3 amino acid sequence. Percentage overlap between repertoires was computed as shared unique clonotypes divided by the size of the smaller repertoire. Repertoire richness was assessed with RTK rarefaction, the Chao1 estimator, and Recon v2.1 estimates of unobserved clonotypes. For all TCRbeta clonotypes obtained by the gDNA method from four donors, generation probabilities were computed with OLGA. The table comes from immuneACCESS by way of TCRdb, which keeps in-frame sequences with V and J called. Part of the clones is missing from these tables; in studies checked, under half for an unresolved V gene and the rest for unknown reasons. V and J calls and clone size are as listed in that table; D and trimming were resolved from the DNA. This sample gives about 1,500,000 clones in total; roughly 96% of them show up just once. 1.2% of the sample goes to the ten largest clones.

Study-wide conclusions, independent of this receptor: About 5% of naive CD4, around 4% of naive CD8, approximately 2% of memory CD4, and about 0.4% of memory CD8 clonotypes were shared across several donors. Clonotypes shared by all four sorted-subset donors showed higher generation probabilities than non-shared clonotypes. The small number of donors limited the genetic and exposure-history diversity represented. Rarefaction of sorted-subset datasets indicated incomplete sequencing despite the large sequencing depth. Sampling was restricted to blood, and TCR repertoires in tissue are likely to differ from TCR repertoires in blood. Naive subsets generally had larger estimated clonotype richness than memory subsets did. Pairwise subsampling led to the expectation that sequencing depth would affect the degree of clonotype sharing among donors.

Source material: naive CD4+ T cells sorted from blood. Sample cell subset or site, as interpreted from the label and publication: CD45RA+ positively selected. The receptor chain draws on TRBV9 and TRBJ2-1, with the D segment identity uncertain. The receptor was derived from a young man in good health. CDR3 loop: CASSVGPVSNEQFF. The DNA is TGTGCCAGCAGCGTAGGGCCAGTTTCCAATGAGCAGTTCTTC.